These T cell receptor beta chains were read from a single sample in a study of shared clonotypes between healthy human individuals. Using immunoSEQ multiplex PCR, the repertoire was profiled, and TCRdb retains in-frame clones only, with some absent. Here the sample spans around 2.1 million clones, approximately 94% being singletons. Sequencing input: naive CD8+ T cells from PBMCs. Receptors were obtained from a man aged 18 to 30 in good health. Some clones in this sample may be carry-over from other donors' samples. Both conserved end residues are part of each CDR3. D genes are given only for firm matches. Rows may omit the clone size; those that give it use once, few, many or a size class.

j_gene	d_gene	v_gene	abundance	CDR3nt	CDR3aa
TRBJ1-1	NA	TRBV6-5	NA	TGTGCCAGCAGTTGGAGGTCAGGTGGGAATGAAGCTTTCTTT	CASSWRSGGNEAFF
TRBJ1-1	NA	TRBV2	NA	TGTGCCAGCAGCGCGGTTTTTGAGCCGAGTGGGGAAGCTTTCTTT	CASSAVFEPSGEAFF
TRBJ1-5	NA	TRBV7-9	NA	TGTGCCAGCAGCTTATGGGATAGCAATCAGCCCCAGCATTTT	CASSLWDSNQPQHF
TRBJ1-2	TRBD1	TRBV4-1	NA	TGCGCCAGCAGCCTGCGGACAGGGGCTGAGAACTATGGCTACACCTTC	CASSLRTGAENYGYTF
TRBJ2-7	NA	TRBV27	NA	TGTGCCAGCAGTTGGGGACACGGAGAATCCTCCTACGAGCAGTACTTC	CASSWGHGESSYEQYF
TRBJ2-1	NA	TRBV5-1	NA	TGCGCCAGCAGCTTGGGCCTGATTTCCACCCCGCGGAATGAGCAGTTCTTC	CASSLGLISTPRNEQFF
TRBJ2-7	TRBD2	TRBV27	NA	TGTGCCAGCAGTTTATCGCAACTAGCGGGAACCGAGCAGTACTTC	CASSLSQLAGTEQYF
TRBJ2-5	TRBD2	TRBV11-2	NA	TGTGCCAGCAGCTTATGGCGGGAGCAGACCCAGTACTTC	CASSLWREQTQYF
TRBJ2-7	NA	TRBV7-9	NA	TGTGCCAGTAGAGGGGGGAACGACTACGAGCAGTACTTC	CASRGGNDYEQYF
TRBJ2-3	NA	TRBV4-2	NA	TGTGCCAGCAGCCAAGACGACACCTTCACAGATACGCAGTATTTT	CASSQDDTFTDTQYF
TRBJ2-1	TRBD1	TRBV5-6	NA	TGTGCCAGCAGCCCGGCCGGGACAGGGGGCAATGAGCAGTTCTTC	CASSPAGTGGNEQFF
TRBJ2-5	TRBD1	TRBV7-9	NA	TGTGCCAGCAGCCTACCCCCATTTCCAGGGGGAGAGACCCAGTACTTC	CASSLPPFPGGETQYF
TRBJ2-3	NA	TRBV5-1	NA	TGCGCCGTCCCGCAGGTCTCGGGCACAGATACGCAGTATTTT	CAVPQVSGTDTQYF
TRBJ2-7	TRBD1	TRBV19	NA	TGTGCCAGTAGTACCCCCGGGACAGGACTCTCCTACGAGCAGTACTTC	CASSTPGTGLSYEQYF
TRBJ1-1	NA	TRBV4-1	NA	TGCGCCAGCAGCCAAGGACAGGTGAACACTGAAGCTTTCTTT	CASSQGQVNTEAFF
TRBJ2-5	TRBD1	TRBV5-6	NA	TGTGCCAGCAGCCGGGACAGCGACTTCCAAGAGACCCAGTACTTC	CASSRDSDFQETQYF
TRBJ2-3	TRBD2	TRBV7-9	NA	TGTGCCAGCCGTAGCGGGGAGGGTGGCACAGATACGCAGTATTTT	CASRSGEGGTDTQYF
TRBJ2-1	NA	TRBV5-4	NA	TGTGCCAGCAGCGGCCGGCCTTTCAATGAGCAGTTCTTC	CASSGRPFNEQFF
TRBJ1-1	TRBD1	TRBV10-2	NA	TGCGCCAGCGCCGACAGGGTGCATACTGAAGCTTTCTTT	CASADRVHTEAFF
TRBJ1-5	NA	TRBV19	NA	TGTGCCAGTAGTTCGGGCCCCAATCAGCCCCAGCATTTT	CASSSGPNQPQHF
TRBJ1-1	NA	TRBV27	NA	TGTGCCAGCAGTAGTACAGGGAACACTGAAGCTTTCTTT	CASSSTGNTEAFF
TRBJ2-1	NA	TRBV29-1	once	TGCAGCGTTGAAGATATGGGGGGGCACACCTACAATGAGCAGTTCTTC	CSVEDMGGHTYNEQFF
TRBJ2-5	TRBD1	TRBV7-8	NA	TGTGCCAGCACCCCTGGACAGGGTGGGATCCAAGAGACCCAGTACTTC	CASTPGQGGIQETQYF
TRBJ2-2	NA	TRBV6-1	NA	TGTGCCAGCAGTGAAGCTCCAGCGAACACCGGGGAGCTGTTTTTT	CASSEAPANTGELFF
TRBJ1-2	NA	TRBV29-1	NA	TGCAGCGTCATCAGGCAGGGCAACTATGGCTACACCTTC	CSVIRQGNYGYTF
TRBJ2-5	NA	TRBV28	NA	TGTGCCAGCAGTTTACTCTCCGAGGGCTACCAAGAGACCCAGTACTTC	CASSLLSEGYQETQYF
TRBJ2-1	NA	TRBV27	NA	TGTGCCAGCAGTTGGAAAAGTGAGCAGTTCTTC	CASSWKSEQFF
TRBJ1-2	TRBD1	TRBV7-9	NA	TGTGCCAGCAGCTCTGGACAGGGAGCTAACGGCTACACCTTC	CASSSGQGANGYTF
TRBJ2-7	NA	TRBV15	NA	TGTGCCACCAGCAGGGCAGGAGGAGGCTACGAGCAGTACTTC	CATSRAGGGYEQYF
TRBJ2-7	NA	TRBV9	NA	TGTGCCAGCAGCGTTGGCCAGGGCTTCTACGAGCAGTACTTC	CASSVGQGFYEQYF
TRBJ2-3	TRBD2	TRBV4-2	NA	TGTGCCAGCAGCACCTACCCGGGACTAGCGGGAAACACAGATACGCAGTATTTT	CASSTYPGLAGNTDTQYF
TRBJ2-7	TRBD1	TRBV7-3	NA	TGTGCCAGCAGCTTACTTTCCCCCCAGGGGGTACTTCCCAACGAGCAGTACTTC	CASSLLSPQGVLPNEQYF
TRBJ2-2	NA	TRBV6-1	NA	TGTGCCAGCACCTTGATCAGCCTAGCCGGGGAGCTGTTTTTT	CASTLISLAGELFF
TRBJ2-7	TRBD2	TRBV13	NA	TGTGCCAGCAGTTTAGCGGGAGGGCCTCGGGACGAGCAGTACTTC	CASSLAGGPRDEQYF
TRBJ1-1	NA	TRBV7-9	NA	TGTGCCAGCAGCTTTAGCCGGGATCGGCACACTGAAGCTTTCTTT	CASSFSRDRHTEAFF
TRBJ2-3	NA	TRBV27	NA	TGTGCCAGCAGTTTATCCCTGTACGCCACGCAGTATTTT	CASSLSLYATQYF
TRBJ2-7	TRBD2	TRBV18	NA	TGTGCCAGCTCACCAACTAGCGGGGATTCCTACGAGCAGTACTTC	CASSPTSGDSYEQYF
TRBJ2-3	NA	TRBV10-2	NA	TGCGCCAGCACGGGGGAGGGCACAGATACGCAGTATTTT	CASTGEGTDTQYF
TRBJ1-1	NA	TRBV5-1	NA	TGCGCCAGCAGCTTGACGTCGGCCGTGAACACTGAAGCTTTCTTT	CASSLTSAVNTEAFF
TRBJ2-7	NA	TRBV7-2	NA	TGTGCCAGCAGCTTAGCGAGCCGGGGGTACTCCGAGCAGTACTTC	CASSLASRGYSEQYF
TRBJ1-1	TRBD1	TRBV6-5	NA	TGTGCCAGCAGTTACCCCGGGACAGGGCTTGGCACTGAAGCTTTCTTT	CASSYPGTGLGTEAFF